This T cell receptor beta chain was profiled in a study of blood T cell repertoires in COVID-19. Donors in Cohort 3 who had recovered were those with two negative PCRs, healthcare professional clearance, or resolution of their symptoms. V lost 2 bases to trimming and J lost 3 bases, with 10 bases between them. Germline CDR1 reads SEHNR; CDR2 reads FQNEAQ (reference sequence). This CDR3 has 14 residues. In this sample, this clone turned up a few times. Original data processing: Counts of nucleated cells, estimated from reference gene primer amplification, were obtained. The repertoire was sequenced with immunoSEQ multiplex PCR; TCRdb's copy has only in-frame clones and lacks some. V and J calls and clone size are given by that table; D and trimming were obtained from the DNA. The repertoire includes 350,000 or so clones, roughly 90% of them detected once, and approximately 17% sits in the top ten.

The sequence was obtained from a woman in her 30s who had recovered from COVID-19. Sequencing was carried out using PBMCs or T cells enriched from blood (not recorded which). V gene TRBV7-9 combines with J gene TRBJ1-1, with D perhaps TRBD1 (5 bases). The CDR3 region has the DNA TGTGCCAGCAGCTTACGGGGGAGGGACACTGAAGCTTTCTTT. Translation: CASSLRGRDTEAFF.